This is a list of T cell receptor beta chains from one sample in a study of cytomegalovirus exposure and HLA in healthy donors. Sequencing was performed with immunoSEQ multiplex PCR; in TCRdb, only in-frame clones are kept and a portion is missing. This table holds 200,000 or so clones, roughly 82% found once. The specimen was PBMCs. The receptors stem from a man between 18 and 35 years old in good health and CMV-seropositive. CDR3s include the opening cysteine and the closing phenylalanine or tryptophan. Fields, in order: D gene, clone size, V gene, J gene, CDR3 DNA, CDR3 protein. A D gene is named only where the DNA matches it firmly. Size values are once, few and many counts, or a class for expanded clones, and some rows have none.

-	-	TRBV30	TRBJ2-2	TGTGCCTGGAAAAGGGGCGATATGAACACCGGGGAGCTGTTTTTT	CAWKRGDMNTGELFF
TRBD1	-	TRBV28	TRBJ1-2	TGTGCCAGCAGTTTGCTCAGGGGGCGAATCGGTTCCTATGGCTACACCTTC	CASSLLRGRIGSYGYTF
TRBD2	-	TRBV12-5	TRBJ2-1	TGTGCTAGTGGTTTGGTACCTAACCCCCGACTAGCCGCGTACAATGAGCAGTTCTTC	CASGLVPNPRLAAYNEQFF
-	once	TRBV4-2	TRBJ2-7	TGTGCCAGCAGCCCCGCGTTGGGAGATGGGCTCTACGAGCAGTACTTC	CASSPALGDGLYEQYF
TRBD2	once	TRBV29-1	TRBJ2-7	TGCAGCGTTGAAGGGACTAGCGGGAGAAGGAACGAGCAGTACTTC	CSVEGTSGRRNEQYF
TRBD1	-	TRBV13	TRBJ2-1	TGTGCCAGCAGCTCTACAGGGGCCCCAGGCAATGAGCAGTTCTTC	CASSSTGAPGNEQFF
-	-	TRBV19	TRBJ1-5	TGTGCCAGTAGAAAAACCGGGACATCCGGCAATCAGCCCCAGCATTTT	CASRKTGTSGNQPQHF
-	-	TRBV11-3	TRBJ2-1	TGTGCCAGCAGCTTAGATCATGCCGGGGGATATGAGCAGTTCTTC	CASSLDHAGGYEQFF
-	-	TRBV9	TRBJ1-1	TGTGCCAGCAGCCCAAGGGACATTTTCATGAACACTGAAGCTTTCTTT	CASSPRDIFMNTEAFF
-	-	TRBV9	TRBJ2-1	TGTGCCAGCAGCGCCAGAGGAAGGGGGGGGAATCTTAACAATGAGCAGTTCTTC	CASSARGRGGNLNNEQFF
TRBD1	-	TRBV27	TRBJ2-1	TGTGCCAGCAGTCCGACAGGGGGAGAAGATTATGAGCAGTTCTTC	CASSPTGGEDYEQFF
-	-	TRBV5-1	TRBJ2-1	TGCGCCAGCAGCTTGGCCATAGCGGCTGGGGAGGCAGAGCAGTTCTTC	CASSLAIAAGEAEQFF
TRBD2	-	TRBV11-2	TRBJ2-7	TGTGCCAGCAGCGGACTAGCTGTCCGCGAGCAGTACTTC	CASSGLAVREQYF
-	-	TRBV2	TRBJ1-5	TGTGCCAGCAGTAAAGGGGGGAGGCATCAGCCCCAGCATTTT	CASSKGGRHQPQHF
-	-	TRBV6-1	TRBJ2-1	TGTGCCAGCAGTGATAAGAGCGGAGTACGTGAAGCTGAGCAGTTCTTC	CASSDKSGVREAEQFF
-	-	TRBV28	TRBJ1-4	TGTGCCAGCCTGGGGACTGCCACTAATGAAAAACTGTTTTTT	CASLGTATNEKLFF
TRBD2	-	TRBV28	TRBJ2-1	TGTGCCAGCTCCGGACTAGCGGGGGACAATGAGCAGTTCTTC	CASSGLAGDNEQFF
TRBD1	-	TRBV6-6	TRBJ2-7	TGTGCCAGCAGTCCCGGGACAGATGGATACGAGCAGTACTTC	CASSPGTDGYEQYF
-	-	TRBV5-1	TRBJ2-7	TGCGCCAGCAGCTTGGATAACTTTTACGAGCAGTACTTC	CASSLDNFYEQYF
-	-	TRBV7-9	TRBJ2-3	TGTGCCAGCAGCCTCAGGGCAGGGAGCACAGATACGCAGTATTTT	CASSLRAGSTDTQYF
TRBD2	few	TRBV28	TRBJ2-7	TGTGCCAGCAGTTTAGGGCCGGAGGGAGGGCCATTCTACGAGCAGTACTTC	CASSLGPEGGPFYEQYF